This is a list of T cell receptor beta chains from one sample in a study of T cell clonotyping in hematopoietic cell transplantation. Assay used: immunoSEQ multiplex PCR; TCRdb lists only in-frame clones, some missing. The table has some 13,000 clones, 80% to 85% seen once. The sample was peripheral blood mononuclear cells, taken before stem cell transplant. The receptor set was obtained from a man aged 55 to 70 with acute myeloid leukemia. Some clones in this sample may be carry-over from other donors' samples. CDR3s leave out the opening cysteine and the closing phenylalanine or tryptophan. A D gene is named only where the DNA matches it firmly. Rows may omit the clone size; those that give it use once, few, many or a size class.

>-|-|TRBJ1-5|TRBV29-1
SVDWGSGQPQH
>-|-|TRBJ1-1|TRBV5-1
ASTQNVGTAPDAF
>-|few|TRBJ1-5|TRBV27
ASSSTQGNQPQH
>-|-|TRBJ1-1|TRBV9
ASSVVRVGSTEAF
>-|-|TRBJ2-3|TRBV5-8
ASSLVPDKYLTSTDTQY
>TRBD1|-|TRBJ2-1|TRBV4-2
ASSQDEDRGMF
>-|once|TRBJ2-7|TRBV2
ASSRTEYGGRSSYEQY
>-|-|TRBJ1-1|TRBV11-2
ASSPSGHGTEAF
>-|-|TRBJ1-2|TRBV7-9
ASSQDSYGYT
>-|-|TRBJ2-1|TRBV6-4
ASSEWPQRNEQF
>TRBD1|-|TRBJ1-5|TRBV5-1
ASGQGSNQPQH
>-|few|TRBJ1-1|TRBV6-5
ASSLTAVGGTEAF
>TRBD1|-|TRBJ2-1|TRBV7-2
ASTQGSGQGGNWQF
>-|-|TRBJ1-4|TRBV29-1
SVELRGRTNEKLF
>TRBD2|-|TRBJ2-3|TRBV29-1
SVDPSGGWTDTQY
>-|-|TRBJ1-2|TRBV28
ASEQRNGYT
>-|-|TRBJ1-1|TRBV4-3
ASSQAGNTEAF
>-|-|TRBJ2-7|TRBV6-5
ASSYRQGTYEQY
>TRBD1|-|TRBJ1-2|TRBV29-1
SVDRGNYGYT
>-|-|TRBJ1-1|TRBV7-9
ASSAKDRNTEAF